This entry lists 2 T cell receptor beta chains sequenced from one sample in a study of cytomegalovirus exposure and HLA in healthy donors. 60 Vbeta and 13 Jbeta primers were used in PCR. TCRdb keeps only in-frame clones here, not all; method: immunoSEQ multiplex PCR. Of over 150,000 clones listed, 85% were seen once; the top ten hold 1%. Material for sequencing was PBMCs. These receptors originate from a boy aged 2 to 10 in good health and CMV-seronegative.

This rearrangement joins TRBV11-2 to TRBJ2-7, with TRBD2 matching 9 bases. V shed 5 bases and J 7 bases; nucleotides not matched to a gene: 9. Germline V gives CDR1 SGHAT, CDR2 FQNNGV. The CDR3 spans 14 residues. Here the CDR3 DNA reads TGTGCCAGCAGCCCCGGACTAGCGTTCGAGGAGCAGTACTTC. Translation: CASSPGLAFEEQYF.

The chain has TRBV2 and TRBJ1-2; 12 bases fit TRBD1. V lost 5 bases, J lost 0 bases, and 7 bases stayed unmatched. Per the germline V gene, CDR1 is SNHLY and CDR2 is FYNNEI. This CDR3 comprises 17 residues. The CDR3 coding sequence is TGTGCCAGCAGTTCCGGGACAGGGGGCCGAGCTAACTATGGCTACACCTTC. Protein: CASSSGTGGRANYGYTF. The complete variable domain, with remaining parts taken from reference TRBV2 and TRBJ1-2, reads EPEVTQTPSHQVTQMGQEVILRCVPISNHLYFYWYRQILGQKVEFLVSFYNNEISEKSEIFDDQFSVERPDGSNFTLKIRSTKLEDSAMYFCASSSGTGGRANYGYTFGSGTRLTVV.